This T cell receptor beta chain was profiled in a study of vaccination effects on CD4 cells after COVID-19. Clones were sequenced by immunoSEQ multiplex PCR, and TCRdb holds only the in-frame ones, with some missing. Of about 24,000 clones in the sample, roughly 73% are singletons; the top ten hold 23%. Between the trimmed V and J ends, which lost 5 bases and 0 bases, there was a span of 8 bases. The germline V gene encodes CDR1 MDHEN and CDR2 SYDVKM. This CDR3 has 15 amino acids. Using viral peptide pools, the ViraFEST assay grew out antigen-specific CD4+ T cells prior to sequencing. Isolation of CD4+ T cells took place after around 10 days of culture. All participants had two doses of either the BNT162b2 or mRNA-1273 vaccine. Nobody among the vaccine recipients had prior SARS-CoV-2 infection (nucleocapsid antibodies were negative). Of note for this clone: Its cognate antigen is unknown.

The chain joins TRBV28 to TRBJ2-6; no clear D gene. The specimen was CD4+ T cells from PBMCs cultured with HCoV-NL63 spike peptides, collected after COVID-19 vaccination. This TCR came from a human donor who received a COVID-19 vaccine. The CDR3 DNA sequence: TGTGCCAGCAGTCCGCAGATCTCTGGGGCCAACGTCCTGACTTTC. This gives the protein CASSPQISGANVLTF.